This T cell receptor beta chain is from a study of T-cell memory formation after mild COVID-19. The length of the CDR3 is 16 residues. The germline CDR1 and CDR2 sequences are SEHNR and FQNEAQ (reference sequence). Trimming at V came to 4 bases and at J to 3 bases, leaving 7 bases not matched to a gene. Using its own MiXCR run on the 5' RACE reads, TCRdb lists one record per CDR3 protein. This sample has fewer than 550,000 distinct CDR3 sequences, with around 19% found just once. The receptor's source is an adult woman who had mild COVID-19 (a few samples of this study predate the infection). Cell type and time point are not known. This chain joins TRBV7-9 and TRBJ2-3; 10 bases are a match to TRBD1. The sample was PBMCs or a T cell subset sorted from them (not recorded which). The CDR3 reads CASSSLKGQGTDTQYF. In DNA form, the CDR3 reads TGTGCCAGCAGCTCCCTGAAGGGACAGGGGACAGATACGCAGTATTTT.